This TCR beta chain was documented in a study of tumor and adjacent non-tumor tissue in lung cancer. Study background: The patients, 10 men and 4 or 5 women, were roughly 30 to 76 with stage I to III disease.

The library came from three nested PCR rounds adapted from ARM-PCR protocols. One entry per CDR3 protein results from TCRdb running MiXCR on the multiplex PCR reads. The data show 100,000 to 150,000 distinct CDR3 sequences, roughly 64% seen once. RNA was extracted from bulk tissue without any cell sorting. Germline V gene data show CDR1 as LGHNT and CDR2 as FRNRAP. This CDR3 comprises 13 residues. V dropped 6 bases and J dropped 7 bases, with 15 bases sitting between them. The specimen sequenced was lung tumor tissue. This receptor was obtained from a young man with non-small cell lung cancer. This rearrangement joins TRBV12-5 to TRBJ2-5; tentative D call: TRBD1 (6 bases). The CDR3 DNA sequence: TGTGCTAGTGGCACCGGGACACCCATGACCCAGTACTTC. Amino acid sequence: CASGTGTPMTQYF.